This T cell receptor beta chain was retrieved from a study of CD8+CD57+ T cells in acquired aplastic anemia (dated by TCRdb to 2016 to 2018). General notes on the study: A mean of roughly 2.9 ug of DNA, ranging from roughly 0.2 to 30 ug, was extracted from sorted CD4+ and CD8+ cells. Healthy donor samples averaged roughly 9.9 million reads for CD4+ and approximately 11 million for CD8+ cells. Study-wide conclusions, independent of this receptor: Although around 30 CD8+ CDR3 sequences were shared by patients and controls, these sequences appeared highly expressed in patients and within the immunodominant clones of patients. CD8+ Simpson's diversity did not differ significantly between patients and healthy controls (P=0.060).

In the study, sorted CD4+ and CD8+ blood T cells from patients with severe aplastic anemia and from healthy subjects underwent deep sequencing of TCR repertoires. Ficoll-Paque density gradient centrifugation was used to isolate peripheral blood mononuclear cells. CD4+ and CD8+ T cells were sorted by FACS or magnetic beads before DNA extraction. Points on this clonotype: The clone's antigen remains unknown. Within one base of it there is no much larger clone, and no base qualities were kept.

Genomic DNA served as template for TCR beta VDJ combination and CDR3 sequence profiling. An Illumina HiSeq 2000 was the platform used for TCR repertoire sequencing. In the paper's pipeline: TRBV/TRBJ rearrangement plots, CDR3 size and DJ length profiles, and Simpson's diversity index were used to assess repertoires. Whichever DNA sequence was most abundant in the deep sequencing data was defined as the immunodominant clone. CDR3 amino acid sequences were checked for sharing between subjects and were compared against published repertoires and the VDJdb database. The raw public reads went through TCRdb reprocessing: fastp at Q25, MiXCR clone calling, in-frame beta chains kept. Each CDR3 protein appears once, grouped with its most common genes and DNA. It is TCRdb's table, rather than the study itself, that gives the V and J calls and clone size. For this sample there are about 110,000 distinct CDR3 sequences; under 60% appear just once. The top ten clones comprise about 32% of the sample.

V loses 2 bases, J loses 1 base, and the germline ends lie 6 bases apart. The CDR3, cysteine through phenylalanine, is 14 amino acids long. The entry retains the CDR3 DNA only, 42 bases that are in frame from base 1. CDR1 and CDR2, looked up from the germline V gene (reference sequence), are LNHNV and YYDKDF. Sequencing input: sorted CD4+, CD8+, or CD8+CD57+ T cells (not recorded which) from PBMCs. The sequence derives from a human donor in good health, serving as a control. The chain joins TRBV15 to TRBJ1-3, with the identity of the D gene unclear. The CDR3 region reads CATSRRGSGNTIYF. In nucleotide form, the sequence is TGTGCCACCAGCAGACGAGGATCTGGAAACACCATATATTTT.